This T cell receptor beta chain appears in the sequencing data of a study of T-cell memory formation after mild COVID-19. As for the study in general: Largely donor-specific sequence clusters came from a couple of donors.

This clonotype was seen a handful of times. Its antigen is currently unknown. Looked up from germline, CDR1 is MNHEY and CDR2 is SVGAGI. V was clipped by 6 bases and J by 0 bases; unmatched bases: 6. The CDR3 runs to 16 residues. UMIs and sample barcodes were carried by the TCR alpha and TCR beta cDNA libraries that 5'RACE produced using constant-segment primers. Using its own MiXCR run on the 5' RACE reads, TCRdb lists one record per CDR3 protein. The sample contains about 57,000 distinct CDR3 sequences, over 9% of which appear only once. The study's findings and limits: The finding that pre-infection memory included some responding clones suggested that cross-reactive memory joined.

The TCR comes from a man between 18 and 29 years old who had mild COVID-19 (a few samples of this study predate the infection). Cell type and time point are not known. The specimen sequenced was PBMCs or a T cell subset sorted from them (not recorded which). The genes are TRBV6-5 and TRBJ1-2; 11 positions match TRBD1. For the CDR3, the DNA is TGTGCCAGCAGCTGGGGACAGGGGGTAGCTAACTATGGCTACACCTTC. Translated: CASSWGQGVANYGYTF.